Below, 31 T cell receptor beta chains from the same sample are listed, as sequenced in a study of blood T cell repertoires in COVID-19. Method: immunoSEQ multiplex PCR; TCRdb's copy keeps in-frame clones and lacks some. The top ten clones hold under 4% of a sample with a few hundred thousand clones, roughly 85% of them seen once. Input material: peripheral blood. The receptors come from a young woman with acute or convalescent COVID-19.

The chain combines TRBV10-3 with TRBJ1-1; D gene uncertain. Germline CDR1 is ENHRY and CDR2 is SYGVKD. The CDR3 covers 15 residues. Trimming removed 1 base from V and 0 bases from J, with 9 bases in between. CDR3 DNA: TGTGCCATCAGTGAGTTGGAGGGAATGAACACTGAAGCTTTCTTT. Its translation: CAISELEGMNTEAFF.

The chain is built from TRBV19 and TRBJ1-2; no clear D. Trimming removed 1 base at V and 2 bases at J, with 8 bases between. CDR1 and CDR2 from the germline V gene are LNHDA and SQIVND (reference sequence). The CDR3 sequence is 14 residues long. The CDR3 spells CASSIGQNNYGYTF. Written as DNA, the CDR3 is TGTGCCAGTAGTATAGGGCAGAACAACTATGGCTACACCTTC.

This chain links TRBV10-2 with TRBJ1-1; D may be TRBD1 (5 bases). The V gene's germline CDR1 is WSHSY and CDR2 SAAADI. The ends were cut back, 2 bases at V and 1 base at J, with 11 bases in the middle. The CDR3 runs 15 residues. In DNA form, the CDR3 reads TGCGCCAGCAGTGAGAGGGGTTTCACGAACACTGAAGCTTTCTTT. This translates into CASSERGFTNTEAFF.

The chain combines TRBV27 with TRBJ2-7, with TRBD2 as a possible D gene (6 bases). The length of the CDR3 is 13 residues. V lost 6 bases and J lost 4, with 13 bases in between. From germline, CDR1 is MNHEY and CDR2 SMNVEV (reference sequence). CDR3 sequence (DNA): TGTGCCAGCAGAGAGACTAGTAGTTACGAGCAGTACTTC. Its translation is CASRETSSYEQYF.

The chain combines TRBV3-1 (or the pseudogene TRBV3-2) with TRBJ2-1; D not certain. Germline loops: CDR1 LGHDT, CDR2 YNNKEL (reference sequence). V was cut by 3 bases and J by 6 bases, with 15 bases left in between. The CDR3 loop spans 15 amino acids. As DNA, the CDR3 is TGTGCCAGCAGCCAGAAGACTGTAGGCGTCAATGAGCAGTTCTTC. Encoded protein: CASSQKTVGVNEQFF.

Only one count was recorded for this clone. The chain carries TRBV27 and TRBJ2-7, with TRBD2 matching 7 bases. The germline V gene has CDR1 MNHEY and CDR2 SMNVEV (reference sequence). With V trimmed by 8 bases and J by 6 bases, 10 bases remained unmatched. The CDR3 is made up of 13 amino acids. The CDR3 protein is CASFPIAGSEQYF. CDR3 nucleotide sequence: TGTGCCAGCTTTCCCATAGCGGGCTCCGAGCAGTACTTC.

The rearrangement links TRBV28 to TRBJ2-7; unclear D gene. Germline CDR1 reads MDHEN; CDR2 reads SYDVKM. V lost 4 bases, J lost 3 bases, and 16 bases lay in between. This CDR3 is 15 amino acids long. CDR3 coding DNA: TGTGCCAGCAGTTCTAACTACATCCTTTTCTACGAGCAGTACTTC. Its protein is CASSSNYILFYEQYF.

The genes are TRBV7-3 and TRBJ2-2, with D unresolved. Germline values: CDR1 SGHTA, CDR2 FQGTGA. Trimming pared 5 bases from V and 0 bases from J, leaving 19 bases between. The CDR3 is 18 residues long. The CDR3 sequence: CASSPLGALESNTGELFF. CDR3 sequence (DNA): TGTGCCAGCAGCCCCCTGGGCGCACTTGAATCGAACACCGGGGAGCTGTTTTTT.

The chain combines TRBV2 with TRBJ2-4, with 7 bases identical to TRBD1. The CDR3 is made up of 15 amino acids. J lost 0 bases, V lost 6 bases, and 5 bases had no gene match. The germline V gene has CDR1 SNHLY and CDR2 FYNNEI. Here the CDR3 reads CASSVGQLAKNIQYF. CDR3 DNA: TGTGCCAGCAGCGTGGGACAGCTAGCCAAAAACATTCAGTACTTC.

The rearrangement uses TRBV6-1 and TRBJ1-2; D is unclear. The germline V and J ends were trimmed by 6 bases and 6 bases, with 20 bases remaining between them. This CDR3 comprises 15 residues. Germline V gene lookup returns CDR1 MNHNS and CDR2 SASEGT. The CDR3 bases are TGTGCCAGCAGAAACGACGGTGTTTTCGGGGATGGCTACACCTTC. It yields the protein CASRNDGVFGDGYTF.

V and J are TRBV2 and TRBJ1-4, with 7 bases identical to TRBD1. This CDR3 has 15 residues. The germline gives CDR1 SNHLY, CDR2 FYNNEI. The trim removed 1 base at V and 6 bases at J, leaving 5 bases unmatched. CDR3 sequence: CASSEEGTGDEKLFF. The CDR3 DNA sequence: TGTGCCAGCAGTGAAGAGGGCACAGGGGATGAAAAACTGTTTTTT.

The chain joins TRBV24-1 to TRBJ2-2; 7 bases are shared with TRBD1. The CDR3 is made up of 12 amino acids. The V gene's germline CDR1 is KGHDR and CDR2 SFDVKD. V was pared by 10 bases and J by 7 bases, with 5 bases of the junction left unmatched. The CDR3 is CATGGQVGELFF. The CDR3 DNA reads as TGTGCCACAGGGGGCCAAGTCGGGGAGCTGTTTTTT.

This clone was picked up one time. CDR3 DNA: TGCAGCGTTGAAGTAGGAGGACAGGGGGCATGGGAGCAGTTCTTC. This codes for CSVEVGGQGAWEQFF. The chain uses TRBV29-1 and TRBJ2-1, with TRBD1 identical over 11 bases. The germline CDR1 and CDR2 sequences are SQVTM and ANQGSEA. V lost 1 base and J lost 10; bases outside the gene matches: 9. This CDR3 region has 15 residues.

This clone was counted between two and nine times. V usage is TRBV7-2 and J usage is TRBJ2-7; no clear D gene. The CDR3 runs to 15 residues. Between the trimmed V and J ends, which lost 0 bases and 0 bases, there was a span of 9 bases. Germline V lookup: CDR1 SGHTA, CDR2 FQGNSA. The CDR3: CASSLASLSSYEQYF. In DNA, the CDR3 is TGTGCCAGCAGCTTAGCATCCTTGAGCTCCTACGAGCAGTACTTC.

This sequence joins TRBV4-1 and TRBJ1-1; 7 bases are shared with TRBD1. J was trimmed by 11 bases and V by 0 bases; bases with no gene match: 6. The CDR3 runs 13 residues. The germline gives CDR1 MGHRA, CDR2 YSYEKL. This chain's CDR3 is CASSQDRGWVAFF. DNA for the CDR3: TGCGCCAGCAGCCAAGACAGGGGGTGGGTGGCTTTCTTT.

The chain uses TRBV11-2 and TRBJ1-1; possible D gene TRBD1, 6 bases. Germline values: CDR1 SGHAT, CDR2 FQNNGV. The CDR3 has 15 residues. Trimming shortened V by 5 bases and J by 1 base, and 14 bases separated the two germline ends. The CDR3 coding sequence is TGTGCCAGCAGCGAAGCAACAGGGAAGAACACTGAAGCTTTCTTT. It encodes CASSEATGKNTEAFF.

The chain recombines TRBV6-1 with TRBJ1-2; 8 bases match TRBD1. The CDR3 has 14 residues. Per germline, CDR1 MNHNS and CDR2 SASEGT. V trimming: 2 bases; J trimming: 5 bases; junction bases outside the gene matches: 4. CDR3: CASSEPYRGYGYTF. The CDR3 nucleotides read TGTGCCAGCAGTGAACCTTACAGGGGGTATGGCTACACCTTC.

V usage is TRBV5-1 and J usage is TRBJ2-1, with a tentative D call TRBD1 (5 bases). Germline CDR1 and CDR2: SGHRS and YFSETQ. Deletions cut 0 bases from V and 7 bases from J, with 14 bases between. The CDR3 loop spans 15 amino acids. The CDR3 here is CASSLDRGIMNEQFF. DNA for the CDR3: TGCGCCAGCAGCTTGGATAGGGGCATCATGAATGAGCAGTTCTTC. The full variable domain, rest sourced from reference TRBV5-1 and TRBJ2-1, is KAGVTQTPRYLIKTRGQQVTLSCSPISGHRSVSWYQQTPGQGLQFLFEYFSETQRNKGNFPGRFSGRQFSNSRSEMNVSTLELGDSALYLCASSLDRGIMNEQFFGPGTRLTVL.

The gene calls are TRBV30 and TRBJ1-1, with TRBD1 as a possible D gene (5 bases). V dropped 0 bases and J dropped 3 bases, with 8 bases sitting between them. Germline lookup yields CDR1 GTSNPN and CDR2 SVGIG (reference sequence). This CDR3 is 13 amino acids long. This chain's CDR3 is CAWSVQGDTEAFF. CDR3 nucleotides: TGTGCCTGGAGTGTACAAGGGGACACTGAAGCTTTCTTT.

The chain has TRBV5-1 and TRBJ2-3, with D maybe TRBD1 (6 bases). The germline V gene encodes CDR1 SGHRS and CDR2 YFSETQ. V dropped 5 bases and J dropped 4 bases, with 14 bases sitting between them. CDR3 length equals 14 residues. CDR3: CASRQGAEADTQYF. The CDR3 coding sequence is TGCGCCAGCAGACAGGGAGCCGAGGCAGATACGCAGTATTTT.

The chain carries TRBV28 and TRBJ1-4; perhaps TRBD1 as D (5 bases). The V end lost 3 bases, the J end lost 6 bases, and 11 bases lay between the germline ends. The CDR3 contains 14 residues. CDR1 is MDHEN and CDR2 is SYDVKM in the germline V gene. CDR3 protein: CASSLEGMDEKLFF. In DNA, the CDR3 is TGTGCCAGCAGTTTGGAGGGGATGGATGAAAAACTGTTTTTT.

J is TRBJ1-6 and V is TRBV27, with D unresolved. Germline V gene lookup returns CDR1 MNHEY and CDR2 SMNVEV (reference sequence). The CDR3 runs 18 residues. The germline V and J ends were trimmed by 4 bases and 0 bases, with 16 bases remaining between them. The CDR3 here is CASSSLLRSSSYNSPLHF. CDR3 coding DNA: TGTGCCAGCAGTTCTCTCCTCCGCTCTAGCTCCTATAATTCACCCCTCCACTTT.

The rearrangement links TRBV5-6 to TRBJ2-3; 7 nucleotides match TRBD2. With V trimmed by 3 bases and J by 1 base, 11 bases remained unmatched. Germline V gene lookup returns CDR1 SGHDT and CDR2 YYEEEE. The CDR3 extends over 17 amino acids. The DNA for the CDR3 is TGTGCCAGCAGCTCCGTCGCGGGGGAGGAACGCACAGATACGCAGTATTTT. Translating gives CASSSVAGEERTDTQYF.

The chain couples TRBV6-2 or TRBV6-3 to TRBJ1-2, with TRBD1 matching over 7 bases. This CDR3 is 17 amino acids long. Trimming at V came to 0 bases and at J to 2 bases, leaving 9 bases not matched to a gene. The V gene's germline CDR1 is MNHEY and CDR2 SVGEGT. CDR3 loop: CASSYSIMGTVNYGYTF. CDR3 sequence (DNA): TGTGCCAGCAGTTACTCGATTATGGGGACAGTGAACTATGGCTACACCTTC.

J is TRBJ2-7 and V is TRBV27; unclear D gene. The CDR3 covers 16 residues. Germline V gene lookup returns CDR1 MNHEY and CDR2 SMNVEV (reference sequence). V dropped 5 bases and J dropped 2 bases, with 19 bases sitting between them. As DNA, the CDR3 is TGTGCCAGCAGTGCCTTCAAGACTGGCGGAACCTACGAGCAGTACTTC. Residues: CASSAFKTGGTYEQYF.

V gene TRBV2 combines with J gene TRBJ2-5, with 7 positions matching TRBD1. Germline CDR1 reads SNHLY; CDR2 reads FYNNEI. This CDR3 spans 15 amino acids. V shed 4 bases, J shed 1 base, and the junction held 6 bases outside the gene matches. The CDR3 here is CASSATTGSQETQYF. Written as DNA, the CDR3 is TGTGCCAGCAGTGCTACGACAGGGAGCCAAGAGACCCAGTACTTC.

This clone was counted once. The rearrangement uses TRBV7-2 and TRBJ1-2; 8 nucleotides align to TRBD1. In germline, CDR1 is SGHTA, CDR2 FQGNSA. CDR3 size: 15 residues. The J segment lost 4 bases and the V segment lost 5 bases, leaving 9 bases of the junction unmatched. The CDR3 loop reads CASSVGQGIIYGYTF. CDR3 in DNA: TGTGCCAGCAGCGTCGGACAGGGAATAATCTATGGCTACACCTTC.

This sequence joins TRBV5-1 and TRBJ1-1, with D perhaps TRBD1 (6 bases). V lost 3 bases and J lost 5, with 17 bases in between. The germline V gene encodes CDR1 SGHRS and CDR2 YFSETQ. CDR3 length: 15 amino acids. CDR3 DNA: TGCGCCAGCAGCTCGGAAGGACAGTGGAGGACTGAAGCTTTCTTT. Protein sequence: CASSSEGQWRTEAFF. The complete variable domain, with remaining parts taken from reference TRBV5-1 and TRBJ1-1, reads KAGVTQTPRYLIKTRGQQVTLSCSPISGHRSVSWYQQTPGQGLQFLFEYFSETQRNKGNFPGRFSGRQFSNSRSEMNVSTLELGDSALYLCASSSEGQWRTEAFFGQGTRLTVV.

The chain recombines TRBV30 with TRBJ1-5; 7 bases agree with TRBD1. The CDR3 sequence is 13 residues long. Germline trimming cut 1 base from V and 5 bases from J; bases unmatched to any gene: 2. Germline CDR1 GTSNPN, CDR2 SVGIG (reference sequence). The CDR3 bases are TGTGCCTGGAGTGGGACAGGCTATCAGCCCCAGCATTTT. Translation gives CAWSGTGYQPQHF.

The chain employs TRBV6-1 and TRBJ1-6; the match to TRBD1 covers 12 bases. CDR1 is MNHNS and CDR2 is SASEGT in the germline V gene. After removal of 0 bases from V and 9 bases from J, the junction contained 3 bases not matched to a gene. The CDR3 is 16 residues long. The DNA of the CDR3 is TGTGCCAGCAGTGAAGCGGGACAGGGGGCGAGTTCACCCCTCCACTTT. This codes for CASSEAGQGASSPLHF.

V gene TRBV9 combines with J gene TRBJ1-1, with D unclear. This CDR3 comprises 16 residues. V was cut by 4 bases and J by 3 bases, with 19 bases left in between. Germline V gene sequence: CDR1 SGDLS, CDR2 YYNGEE. The CDR3 nucleotides are TGTGCCAGCAGCCCCCCCTCGGGAGGGTTGTACACTGAAGCTTTCTTT. It specifies CASSPPSGGLYTEAFF.